These 32 T cell receptor beta chains were all obtained from the same sample, sequenced in a study of monozygotic twins with inflammatory bowel disease. TCRdb re-called the 5' RACE reads; one entry per CDR3 protein, DNA not given. The sample is made up of around 200,000 distinct CDR3 sequences, and the top ten hold 1.6% of it. Sequencing was performed on blood. The receptors originated from a human donor with ulcerative colitis or Crohn's disease, or a healthy co-twin of an affected twin (not recorded which).

V gene TRBV5-1 combines with J gene TRBJ2-2. Germline CDR1 is SGHRS and CDR2 is YFSETQ. CDR3 size: 16 residues. Here the CDR3 reads CASSFQGEVKAGELFF.

The rearrangement links TRBV27 to TRBJ1-5; checking the TCRdb D call of TRBD1 is not possible without DNA. The CDR3 contains 13 residues. The V gene's germline CDR1 is MNHEY and CDR2 SMNVEV (reference sequence). Here the CDR3 reads CATGFGVLQPQHF.

J is TRBJ2-5 and V is TRBV20-1. The CDR3 has 14 amino acids. Germline lookup yields CDR1 DFQATT and CDR2 SNEGSKA (reference sequence). This CDR3 is CSARLSLGLETQYF.

The chain uses TRBV7-6 and TRBJ1-1. The CDR3 has 14 amino acids. CDR1 is SGHVS, CDR2 FNYEAQ, per germline. The CDR3 loop reads CASSRFEMNTEAFF.

The rearrangement links TRBV7-7 to TRBJ2-7; with no DNA, the TCRdb D assignment of TRBD1 cannot be verified. CDR3 size: 12 residues. Looked up from germline, CDR1 is SSHAT and CDR2 is FNYEAQ (reference sequence). CDR3 amino acids: CASSPTGHEQYF.

The genes are TRBV6-5 and TRBJ1-1; the D call of TRBD1 rests on TCRdb alone, since no DNA is present to check it. Germline values: CDR1 MNHEY, CDR2 SVGAGI. CDR3 size: 15 residues. CDR3 region: CASSYSVPLNTEAFF.

The J gene is TRBJ2-1, the V gene TRBV20-1; no DNA is available, so the TRBD1 call from TCRdb remains unchecked. The CDR3 is made up of 15 amino acids. Germline V gene data show CDR1 as DFQATT and CDR2 as SNEGSKA (reference sequence). The CDR3 here is CSARLRGGGHNEQFF.

The rearrangement links TRBV5-1 to TRBJ2-2; with no DNA, the TCRdb D assignment of TRBD2 cannot be verified. CDR3 length equals 17 residues. Germline V CDR1 and CDR2: SGHRS, YFSETQ. The CDR3 loop reads CASSFSSGFSNTGELFF.

The CDR3 loop reads CASSPFRGTEAFF. The V gene is TRBV5-5, the J gene TRBJ1-1. Germline CDR1 is SGHKS and CDR2 is YYEKEE (reference sequence). This CDR3 spans 13 amino acids.

The chain uses TRBV20-1 and TRBJ2-1; there is no DNA to check the TCRdb D call of TRBD1. The CDR3 covers 12 residues. The germline V gene encodes CDR1 DFQATT and CDR2 SNEGSKA (reference sequence). The CDR3 loop is CSANRQGDEQFF.

The chain carries TRBV7-9 and TRBJ1-4. Germline V lookup: CDR1 SEHNR, CDR2 FQNEAQ (reference sequence). The CDR3 extends over 13 amino acids. CDR3 in amino acids: CASSLGPEEKLFF.

The chain employs TRBV12-3 or TRBV12-4 and TRBJ2-5; TCRdb designates TRBD2, a call that cannot be tested without DNA. CDR3 size: 14 residues. The CDR3 loop reads CASSPRAGGETQYF.

The chain uses TRBV5-1 and TRBJ2-3. CDR1 is SGHRS and CDR2 is YFSETQ in the germline V gene. The CDR3 sequence is 15 residues long. CDR3 protein: CASSLEGLAPDTQYF.

This sequence joins TRBV5-1 and TRBJ2-7; TCRdb returns TRBD2, unconfirmable since there is no DNA. The CDR3 spans 17 residues. Germline V gene lookup returns CDR1 SGHRS and CDR2 YFSETQ. This CDR3 reads CASSLARLADFSYEQYF.

The V call is TRBV4-1, the J call TRBJ2-3; there is no DNA to check the TCRdb D call of TRBD2. The CDR3 has 15 amino acids. CDR1 and CDR2 (germline): MGHRA, YSYEKL. This CDR3 reads CASSLSSSLADTQYF.

This chain links TRBV6-1 with TRBJ1-2. This CDR3 is 13 amino acids long. Germline values: CDR1 MNHNS, CDR2 SASEGT. CDR3 sequence: CASRSDGVYGYTF.

V usage is TRBV12-3 or TRBV12-4 and J usage is TRBJ2-1; lacking DNA, the TRBD1 call made by TCRdb goes unchecked. This CDR3 is 14 amino acids long. The CDR3 protein is CASSYSGGHNEQFF.

The gene calls are TRBV7-9 and TRBJ1-2; there is no DNA to check the TCRdb D call of TRBD1. The CDR3 has 13 amino acids. Germline V gene data show CDR1 as SEHNR and CDR2 as FQNEAQ (reference sequence). The chain's CDR3 is CASSLIRDYGYTF.

The chain is built from TRBV7-2 and TRBJ2-3; TCRdb's D call of TRBD2 is untestable without DNA. The CDR3 is 15 residues long. The germline V gene encodes CDR1 SGHTA and CDR2 FQGNSA. The CDR3 sequence is CASSHGLAGTDTQYF.

The rearrangement joins TRBV27 to TRBJ2-7; TCRdb names TRBD1, which stays unverified in the absence of DNA. From germline, CDR1 is MNHEY and CDR2 SMNVEV (reference sequence). The CDR3 spans 14 residues. The CDR3 region is CASRGVGQSYEQYF.

J is TRBJ1-2 and V is TRBV14. CDR1 and CDR2 from the germline V gene are SGHDN and FVKESK. This CDR3 region has 13 residues. The CDR3 here is CASSQESERGYTF.

The rearrangement uses TRBV29-1 and TRBJ1-2; TCRdb's assignment of TRBD1 cannot be checked, as there is no DNA. Germline-derived CDR1 and CDR2 are SQVTM and ANQGSEA. CDR3 length: 15 amino acids. The CDR3 sequence is CSVGLPGQGIYGYTF.

The rearrangement links TRBV9 to TRBJ2-7; there is no DNA to check the TCRdb D call of TRBD2. CDR1 is SGDLS and CDR2 is YYNGEE in the germline V gene. The CDR3 has 15 amino acids. The CDR3 reads CASSGDRDSSYEQYF.

The chain uses TRBV11-2 and TRBJ2-5; TCRdb outputs TRBD1, but without DNA this stays unchecked. The CDR3 covers 14 residues. CDR1 SGHAT and CDR2 FQNNGV come from the germline V gene. The CDR3 loop is CASSPLKGRETQYF.

The chain recombines TRBV3-1 with TRBJ1-6. CDR1 and CDR2 (germline): LGHDT, YNNKEL (reference sequence). This CDR3 comprises 14 residues. CDR3 residues: CASSQVGMVSPLHF.

The chain uses TRBV6-5 and TRBJ2-7; checking the TCRdb D call of TRBD1 is not possible without DNA. This CDR3 region has 15 residues. Looked up from germline, CDR1 is MNHEY and CDR2 is SVGAGI. CDR3 region: CASSYGAPNQGEQYF.

The V gene is TRBV11-1, the J gene TRBJ2-6; TCRdb picks TRBD1, but there is no DNA to check that call. CDR3 length equals 19 residues. Germline CDR1 and CDR2: SGHAT and FQDESV (reference sequence). Here the CDR3 reads CASSPTRTWGYSGANVLTF. The full variable domain, its missing parts supplied by reference TRBV11-1 and TRBJ2-6, is EAEVAQSPRYKITEKSQAVAFWCDPISGHATLYWYRQILGQGPELLVQFQDESVVDDSQLPKDRFSAERLKGVDSTLKIQPAELGDSAMYLCASSPTRTWGYSGANVLTFGAGSRLTVL.

This chain joins TRBV7-2 and TRBJ2-7; the TCRdb D gene call, TRBD1, has no DNA to confirm it. This CDR3 region has 12 residues. Germline values: CDR1 SGHTA, CDR2 FQGNSA. The CDR3 sequence is CASSVPGVEQYF.

The chain employs TRBV2 and TRBJ2-2; TCRdb gives TRBD1 as the D gene, but with no DNA this cannot be confirmed. The CDR3 length is 17 residues. Germline CDR1 is SNHLY and CDR2 is FYNNEI. The CDR3 spells CASNRWTGKSNTGELFF.

The V gene is TRBV20-1, the J gene TRBJ2-7. CDR3 length: 14 residues. Germline V lookup: CDR1 DFQATT, CDR2 SNEGSKA (reference sequence). CDR3 region: CSASIIGVSYEQYF.

The chain couples TRBV3-1 to TRBJ1-1; as DNA is missing, the TRBD1 call by TCRdb cannot be tested. Germline V lookup: CDR1 LGHDT, CDR2 YNNKEL (reference sequence). There are 14 residues in the CDR3. CDR3: CASSAGQGATEAFF. The full variable domain, its missing parts supplied by reference TRBV3-1 and TRBJ1-1, is DTAVSQTPKYLVTQMGNDKSIKCEQNLGHDTMYWYKQDSKKFLKIMFSYNNKELIINETVPNRFSPKSPDKAHLNLHINSLELGDSAVYFCASSAGQGATEAFFGQGTRLTVV.

The chain recombines TRBV7-7 with TRBJ2-3. The CDR3 totals 13 residues. CDR1 is SSHAT and CDR2 is FNYEAQ in the germline V gene (reference sequence). The CDR3 loop reads CASSNGVGDTQYF. Filled out from reference TRBV7-7 and TRBJ2-3, the complete variable domain reads GAGVSQSPRYKVTKRGQDVTLRCDPISSHATLYWYQQALGQGPEFLTYFNYEAQPDKSGLPSDRFSAERPEGSISTLTIQRTEQRDSAMYRCASSNGVGDTQYFGPGTRLTVL.